The source of this T cell receptor (beta chain) is a study of T cell responses to AZD1222 COVID-19 vaccine. This CDR3 has 14 amino acids. Trimming shortened V by 5 bases and J by 0 bases, and 11 bases separated the two germline ends. From germline, CDR1 is SGHVS and CDR2 FQNEAQ. Clones were read by immunoSEQ multiplex PCR, and TCRdb kept only the in-frame ones, dropping some. The table lists 100,000 to 150,000 clones, 70% to 90% of them singletons. The chain employs TRBV7-8 and TRBJ2-7, with D tentatively TRBD1 (6 bases). The specimen comprised peripheral blood, sampled on day 0 of AZD1222 vaccination. This clonotype was sampled from an adult in good health. CDR3 coding DNA: TGTGCCAGCAGCCGTGGACAGACCTCCTACGAGCAGTACTTC. Its translation: CASSRGQTSYEQYF.